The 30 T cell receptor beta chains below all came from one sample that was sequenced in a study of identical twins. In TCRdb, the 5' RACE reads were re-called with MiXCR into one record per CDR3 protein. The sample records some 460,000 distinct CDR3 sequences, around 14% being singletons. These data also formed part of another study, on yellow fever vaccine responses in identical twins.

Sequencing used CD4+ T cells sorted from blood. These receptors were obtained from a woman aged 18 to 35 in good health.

Written as DNA, the CDR3 is TGTGCCAGCAGCCCAACAGGGGTTTACCAAGAGACCCAGTACTTC. This gives the protein CASSPTGVYQETQYF. The gene calls are TRBV7-3 and TRBJ2-5; TRBD1 matches 7 bases. This CDR3 spans 15 amino acids. V trimming: 5 bases; J trimming: 0 bases; junction bases outside the gene matches: 6. Per germline, CDR1 SGHTA and CDR2 FQGTGA.

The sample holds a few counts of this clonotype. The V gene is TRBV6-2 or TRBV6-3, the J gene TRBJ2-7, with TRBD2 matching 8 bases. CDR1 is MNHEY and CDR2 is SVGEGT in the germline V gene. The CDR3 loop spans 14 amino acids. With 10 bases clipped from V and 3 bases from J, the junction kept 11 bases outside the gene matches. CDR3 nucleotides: TGTGCCACCGGAGCTTCCGGGAGGGACTACGAGCAGTACTTC. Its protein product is CATGASGRDYEQYF.

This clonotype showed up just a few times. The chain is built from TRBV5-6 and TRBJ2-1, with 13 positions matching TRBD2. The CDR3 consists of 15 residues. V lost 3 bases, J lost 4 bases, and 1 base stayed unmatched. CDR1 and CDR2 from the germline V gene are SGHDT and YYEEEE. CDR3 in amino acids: CASSWTSGRYNEQFF. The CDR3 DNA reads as TGTGCCAGCAGCTGGACTAGCGGGAGATACAATGAGCAGTTCTTC.

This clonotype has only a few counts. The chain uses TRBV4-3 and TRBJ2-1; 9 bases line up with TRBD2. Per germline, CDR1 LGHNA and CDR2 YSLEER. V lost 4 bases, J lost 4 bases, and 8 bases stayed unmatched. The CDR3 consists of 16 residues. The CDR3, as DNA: TGCGCCAGCAGCCGAGATTGGACTAGCGTATACAATGAGCAGTTCTTC. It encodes CASSRDWTSVYNEQFF.

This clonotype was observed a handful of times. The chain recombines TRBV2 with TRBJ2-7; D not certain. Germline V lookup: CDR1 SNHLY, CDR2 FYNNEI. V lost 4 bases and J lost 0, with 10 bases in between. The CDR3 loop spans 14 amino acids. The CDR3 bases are TGTGCCAGCAGTGGGACGGAGAGCTCCTACGAGCAGTACTTC. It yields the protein CASSGTESSYEQYF.

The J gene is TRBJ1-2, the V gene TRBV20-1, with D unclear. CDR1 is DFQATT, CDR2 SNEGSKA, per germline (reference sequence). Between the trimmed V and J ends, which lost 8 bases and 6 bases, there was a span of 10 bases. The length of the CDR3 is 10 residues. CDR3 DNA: TGCAGTACCCATACTGATGGCTACACCTTC. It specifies CSTHTDGYTF.

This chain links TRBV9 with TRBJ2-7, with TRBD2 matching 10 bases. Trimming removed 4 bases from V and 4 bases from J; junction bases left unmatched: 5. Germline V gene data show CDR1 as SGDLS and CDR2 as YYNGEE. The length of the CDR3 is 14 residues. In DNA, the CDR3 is TGTGCCAGCAGCTCGACGACTAGCGGGTACGAGCAGTACTTC. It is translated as CASSSTTSGYEQYF.

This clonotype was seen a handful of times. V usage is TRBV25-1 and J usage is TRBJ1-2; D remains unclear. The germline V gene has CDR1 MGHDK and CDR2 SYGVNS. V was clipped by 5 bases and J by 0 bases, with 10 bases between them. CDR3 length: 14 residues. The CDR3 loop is CASSIQGANYGYTF. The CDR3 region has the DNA TGTGCCAGCAGTATTCAAGGTGCTAACTATGGCTACACCTTC.

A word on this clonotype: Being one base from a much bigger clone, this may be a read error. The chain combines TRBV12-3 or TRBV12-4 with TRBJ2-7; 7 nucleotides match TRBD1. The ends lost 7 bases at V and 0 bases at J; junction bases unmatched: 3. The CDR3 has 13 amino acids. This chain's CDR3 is CASNGDSSYEQYF. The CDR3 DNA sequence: TGTGCCAGCAACGGGGACAGCTCCTACGAGCAGTACTTC.

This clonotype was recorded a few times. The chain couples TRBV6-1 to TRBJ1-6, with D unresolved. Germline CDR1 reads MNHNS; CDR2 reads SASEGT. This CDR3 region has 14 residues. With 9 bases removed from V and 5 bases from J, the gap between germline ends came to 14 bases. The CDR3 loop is CASRMDGHNSPLHF. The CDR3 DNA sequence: TGTGCCAGTCGGATGGACGGGCATAATTCACCCCTCCACTTT.

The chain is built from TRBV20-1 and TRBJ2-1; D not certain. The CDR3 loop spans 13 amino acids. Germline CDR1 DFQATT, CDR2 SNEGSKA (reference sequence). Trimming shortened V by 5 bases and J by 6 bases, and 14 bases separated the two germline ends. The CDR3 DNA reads TGCAGTGCTCGCCTAGAGCCGGGCAATGAGCAGTTCTTC. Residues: CSARLEPGNEQFF.

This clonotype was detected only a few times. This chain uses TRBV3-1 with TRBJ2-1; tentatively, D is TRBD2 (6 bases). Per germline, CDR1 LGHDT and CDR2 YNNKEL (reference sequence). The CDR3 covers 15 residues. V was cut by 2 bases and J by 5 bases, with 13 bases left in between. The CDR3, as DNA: TGTGCCAGCAGCCAATGGGGTAGCGGAAACAATGAGCAGTTCTTC. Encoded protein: CASSQWGSGNNEQFF.

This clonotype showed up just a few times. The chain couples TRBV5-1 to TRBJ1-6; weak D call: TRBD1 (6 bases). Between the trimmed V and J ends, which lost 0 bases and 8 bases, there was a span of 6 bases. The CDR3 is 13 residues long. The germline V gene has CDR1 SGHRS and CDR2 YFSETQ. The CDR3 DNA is TGCGCCAGCAGCTTGGACAGGGATTCACCCCTCCACTTT. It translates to CASSLDRDSPLHF.

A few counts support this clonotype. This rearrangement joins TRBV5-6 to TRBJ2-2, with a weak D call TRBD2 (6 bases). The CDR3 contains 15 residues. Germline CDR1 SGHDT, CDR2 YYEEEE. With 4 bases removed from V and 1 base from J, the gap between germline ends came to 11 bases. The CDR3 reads CASSRLSGNTGELFF. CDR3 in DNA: TGTGCCAGCAGCCGTCTTAGCGGGAACACCGGGGAGCTGTTTTTT.

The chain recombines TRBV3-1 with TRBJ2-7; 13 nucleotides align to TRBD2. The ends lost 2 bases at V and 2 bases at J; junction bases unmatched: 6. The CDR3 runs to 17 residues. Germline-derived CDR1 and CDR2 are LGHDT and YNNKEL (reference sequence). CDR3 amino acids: CASSQPFTSGGAYEQYF. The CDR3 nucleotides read TGTGCCAGCAGCCAACCCTTCACTAGCGGGGGGGCCTACGAGCAGTACTTC.

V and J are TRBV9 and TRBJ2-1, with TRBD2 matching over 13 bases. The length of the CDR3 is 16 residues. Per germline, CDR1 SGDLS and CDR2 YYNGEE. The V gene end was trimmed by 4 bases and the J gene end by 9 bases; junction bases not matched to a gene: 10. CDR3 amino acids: CASSLLELAGGGEQFF. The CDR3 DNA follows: TGTGCCAGCAGCCTACTCGAACTAGCGGGAGGGGGTGAGCAGTTCTTC.

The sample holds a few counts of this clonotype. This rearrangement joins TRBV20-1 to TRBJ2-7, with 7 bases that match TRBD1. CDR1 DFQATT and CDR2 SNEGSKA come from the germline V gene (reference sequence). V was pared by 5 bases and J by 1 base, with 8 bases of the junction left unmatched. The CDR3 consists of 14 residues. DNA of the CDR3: TGCAGTGCTTTACCCTTACAGGGGTCCTACGAGCAGTACTTC. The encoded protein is CSALPLQGSYEQYF.

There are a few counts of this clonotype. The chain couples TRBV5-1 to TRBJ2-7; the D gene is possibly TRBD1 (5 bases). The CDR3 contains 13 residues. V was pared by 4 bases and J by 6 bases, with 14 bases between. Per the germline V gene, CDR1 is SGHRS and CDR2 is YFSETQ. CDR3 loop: CASSPDTFVEQYF. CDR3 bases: TGCGCCAGCAGCCCGGACACCTTCGTCGAGCAGTACTTC.

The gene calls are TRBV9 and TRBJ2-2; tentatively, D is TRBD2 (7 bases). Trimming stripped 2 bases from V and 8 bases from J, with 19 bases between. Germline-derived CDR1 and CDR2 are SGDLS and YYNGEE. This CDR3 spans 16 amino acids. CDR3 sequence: CASSVGRGALAGELFF. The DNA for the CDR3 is TGTGCCAGCAGCGTTGGACGGGGGGCACTAGCGGGGGAGCTGTTTTTT.

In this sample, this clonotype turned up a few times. The CDR3: CSVISGQGSQPQHF. In nucleotides, the CDR3 is TGCAGCGTCATATCGGGACAGGGTAGTCAGCCCCAGCATTTT. The chain is built from TRBV29-1 and TRBJ1-5; 9 bases are shared with TRBD1. This CDR3 is 14 amino acids long. Germline V gene lookup returns CDR1 SQVTM and CDR2 ANQGSEA. With 6 bases clipped from V and 6 bases from J, the junction kept 9 bases outside the gene matches.

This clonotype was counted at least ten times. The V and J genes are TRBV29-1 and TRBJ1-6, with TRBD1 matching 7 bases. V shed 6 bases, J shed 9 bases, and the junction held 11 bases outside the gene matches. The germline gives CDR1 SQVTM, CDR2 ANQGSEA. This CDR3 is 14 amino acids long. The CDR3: CSVRVGTEGSPLHF. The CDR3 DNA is TGCAGCGTGAGGGTGGGGACAGAGGGTTCACCCCTCCACTTT.

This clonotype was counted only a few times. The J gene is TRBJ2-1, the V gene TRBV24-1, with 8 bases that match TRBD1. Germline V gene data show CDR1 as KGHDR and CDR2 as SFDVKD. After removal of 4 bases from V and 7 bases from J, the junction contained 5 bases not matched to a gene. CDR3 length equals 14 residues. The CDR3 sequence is CATSDPTGGNEQFF. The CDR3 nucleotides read TGTGCCACCAGTGACCCAACAGGGGGGAATGAGCAGTTCTTC.

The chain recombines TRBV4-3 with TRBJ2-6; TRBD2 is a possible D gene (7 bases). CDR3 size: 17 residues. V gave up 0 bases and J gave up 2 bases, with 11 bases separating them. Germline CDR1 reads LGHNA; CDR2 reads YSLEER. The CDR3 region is CASSQEGGGTGANVLTF. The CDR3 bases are TGCGCCAGCAGCCAAGAGGGAGGGGGAACTGGGGCCAACGTCCTGACTTTC.

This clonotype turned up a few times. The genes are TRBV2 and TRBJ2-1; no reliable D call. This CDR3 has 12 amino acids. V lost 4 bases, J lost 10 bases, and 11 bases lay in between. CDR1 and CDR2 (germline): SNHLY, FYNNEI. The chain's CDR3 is CASSVSSREQFF. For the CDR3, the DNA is TGTGCCAGCAGTGTGAGTAGCAGAGAGCAGTTCTTC.

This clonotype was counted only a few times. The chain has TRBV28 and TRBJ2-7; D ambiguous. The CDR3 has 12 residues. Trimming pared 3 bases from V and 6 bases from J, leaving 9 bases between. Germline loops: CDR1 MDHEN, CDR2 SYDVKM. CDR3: CASSLPLAEQYF. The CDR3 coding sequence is TGTGCCAGCAGTTTGCCCTTAGCCGAGCAGTACTTC.

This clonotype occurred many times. The CDR3 nucleotides read TGCAGCGTTGGGCAGGGGGCGTTTTTTGAGCAGTACTTC. Protein: CSVGQGAFFEQYF. This chain connects TRBV29-1 to TRBJ2-7; 8 bases map to TRBD1. Trimming at V came to 4 bases and at J to 7 bases, leaving 9 bases not matched to a gene. This CDR3 has 13 amino acids. Germline V gene lookup returns CDR1 SQVTM and CDR2 ANQGSEA.

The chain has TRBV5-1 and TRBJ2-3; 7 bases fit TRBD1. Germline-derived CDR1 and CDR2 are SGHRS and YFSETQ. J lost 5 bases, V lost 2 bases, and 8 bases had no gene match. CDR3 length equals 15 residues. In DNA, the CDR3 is TGCGCCAGCAGCTTAGGTGCAGGGGGAATAGATACGCAGTATTTT. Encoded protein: CASSLGAGGIDTQYF.

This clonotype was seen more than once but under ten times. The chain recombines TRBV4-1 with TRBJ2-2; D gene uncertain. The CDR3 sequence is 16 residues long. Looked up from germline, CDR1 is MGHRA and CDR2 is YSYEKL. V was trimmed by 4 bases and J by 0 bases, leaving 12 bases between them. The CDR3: CASSPRLTSNTGELFF. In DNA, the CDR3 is TGCGCCAGCAGCCCTCGGCTAACATCGAACACCGGGGAGCTGTTTTTT.

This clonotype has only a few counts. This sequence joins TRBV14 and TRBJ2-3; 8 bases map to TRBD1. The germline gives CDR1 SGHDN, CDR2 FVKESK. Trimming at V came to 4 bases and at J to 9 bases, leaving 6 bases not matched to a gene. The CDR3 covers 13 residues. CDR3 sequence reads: CASSLTGGGTQYF. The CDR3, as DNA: TGTGCCAGCAGCCTTACAGGGGGAGGAACGCAGTATTTT.

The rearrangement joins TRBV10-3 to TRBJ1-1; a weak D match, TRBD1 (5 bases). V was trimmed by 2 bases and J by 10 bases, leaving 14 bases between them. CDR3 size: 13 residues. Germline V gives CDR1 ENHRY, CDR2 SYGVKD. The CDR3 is CAISEPSGLGAFF. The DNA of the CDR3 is TGTGCCATCAGTGAGCCGTCGGGGCTTGGAGCTTTCTTT.